This T cell receptor (beta chain) was retrieved from a study of blood T cell repertoires in COVID-19. Study details: Material from acute and convalescent COVID-19 was sourced from the United States, Italy and Spain. Sample material is recorded as cDNA or gDNA derived from T cells, B-cell-depleted T cells, or PBMCs.

Methods used by the authors: Cell counts per sample came from amplifying reference gene primers. The method was immunoSEQ multiplex PCR; TCRdb's version includes in-frame clones alone and lacks a portion of them. V, J and clone size derive from that table, while D and trimming were established from the DNA sequence. The table lists approximately 90,000 clones, around 75% of them singletons. CDR3 size: 16 residues. Germline V CDR1 and CDR2: MGHRA, YSYEKL. V was clipped by 0 bases and J by 2 bases, with 13 bases between them. Sequenced sample: peripheral blood. The TCR was taken from a man aged 65 to 85 with COVID-19, enrolled during active disease. This chain connects TRBV4-1 to TRBJ2-5; D is possibly TRBD2 (6 bases). The CDR3 nucleotides read TGCGCCAGCAGCCAAGACCCCGTGGAGGGGCAAGAGACCCAGTACTTC. Translated, it gives CASSQDPVEGQETQYF.